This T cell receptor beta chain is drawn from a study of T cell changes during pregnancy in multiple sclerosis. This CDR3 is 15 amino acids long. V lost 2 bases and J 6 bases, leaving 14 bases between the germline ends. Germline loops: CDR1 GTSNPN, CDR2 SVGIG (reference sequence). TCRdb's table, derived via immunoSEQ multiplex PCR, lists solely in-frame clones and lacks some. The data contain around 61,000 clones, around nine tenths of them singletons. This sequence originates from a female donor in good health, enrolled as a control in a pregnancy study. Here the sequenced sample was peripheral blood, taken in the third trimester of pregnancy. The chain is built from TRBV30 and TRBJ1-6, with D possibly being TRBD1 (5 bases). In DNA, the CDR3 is TGTGCCTGGAGTAAGGGGCTAATTTCTAATTCACCCCTCCACTTT. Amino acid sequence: CAWSKGLISNSPLHF. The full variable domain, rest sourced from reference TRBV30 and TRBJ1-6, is SQTIHQWPATLVQPVGSPLSLECTVEGTSNPNLYWYRQAAGRGLQLLFYSVGIGQISSEVPQNLSASRPQDRQFILSSKKLLLSDSGFYLCAWSKGLISNSPLHFGNGTRLTVT.